Each of the 11 T cell receptor beta chains below was sequenced from the same sample in a study of blood T cell repertoires in COVID-19. Here immunoSEQ multiplex PCR was the method, and the copy in TCRdb shows in-frame clones only, minus some. The data contain roughly 70,000 clones, about four fifths of them seen just once; the ten biggest clones take up about a tenth. Specimen: peripheral blood. These receptors all stem from a human donor in a cohort sampled during active COVID-19.

The chain employs TRBV15 and TRBJ1-5; D is unclear. The length of the CDR3 is 13 residues. Deletions cut 5 bases from V and 4 bases from J, with 9 bases between. Germline V gene sequence: CDR1 LNHNV, CDR2 YYDKDF (reference sequence). The CDR3 loop is CATSEAGNQPQHF. CDR3 nucleotide sequence: TGTGCCACCAGCGAGGCGGGGAATCAGCCCCAGCATTTT.

This clone was detected once. The rearrangement uses TRBV30 and TRBJ1-4, with D perhaps TRBD1 (5 bases). Germline V CDR1 and CDR2: GTSNPN, SVGIG (reference sequence). The CDR3 spans 14 residues. Trimming removed 4 bases at V and 5 bases at J, with 14 bases between. CDR3 loop: CAWTGGTRNEKLFF. DNA for the CDR3: TGTGCCTGGACGGGCGGGACCCGAAATGAAAAACTGTTTTTT.

In this sample, this clone turned up a few times. The chain recombines TRBV3-1 (or the pseudogene TRBV3-2) with TRBJ2-7; 10 bases fit TRBD2. The length of the CDR3 is 16 residues. Trimming cost V 0 bases and J 3 bases; bases outside gene matches: 5. Germline assignment: CDR1 LGHDT and CDR2 YNNKEL (reference sequence). CDR3 sequence: CASSQETSGIFYEQYF. The CDR3 DNA follows: TGTGCCAGCAGCCAAGAAACTAGCGGGATCTTCTACGAGCAGTACTTC.

This clone was counted between two and nine times. The J gene is TRBJ1-2, the V gene TRBV5-8; 10 nucleotides line up with TRBD1. The CDR3 sequence is 17 residues long. J gave up 4 bases and V 4 bases, and 13 bases lay outside the gene matches. The germline V gene has CDR1 SGHTS and CDR2 YDEGEE. The CDR3 loop reads CASSRAGTGAQGYGYTF. For the CDR3, the DNA is TGTGCCAGCAGCAGGGCCGGGACAGGGGCCCAGGGCTATGGCTACACCTTC.

This sequence joins TRBV19 and TRBJ1-1; the match to TRBD1 covers 8 bases. The CDR3 is 12 residues long. CDR1 LNHDA and CDR2 SQIVND come from the germline V gene (reference sequence). With V trimmed by 9 bases and J by 6 bases, 6 bases remained unmatched. CDR3 in amino acids: CASRTGRSEAFF. The CDR3 DNA is TGTGCCAGCCGGACAGGGCGGTCTGAAGCTTTCTTT.

The chain links TRBV5-1 to TRBJ2-7; D remains unclear. This CDR3 is built from 12 residues. V lost 4 bases and J 6 bases, leaving 11 bases between the germline ends. Germline CDR1 and CDR2: SGHRS and YFSETQ. The CDR3 reads CASSLGVSEQYF. CDR3 DNA sequence: TGCGCCAGCAGCCTGGGCGTCTCCGAGCAGTACTTC.

V usage is TRBV6-5 and J usage is TRBJ1-1, with 7 positions matching TRBD1. Germline values: CDR1 MNHEY, CDR2 SVGAGI. V was pared by 8 bases and J by 0 bases, with 6 bases of the junction left unmatched. This CDR3 has 14 amino acids. The CDR3 is CASRDRSMNTEAFF. CDR3 bases: TGTGCCAGCCGGGACAGAAGTATGAACACTGAAGCTTTCTTT.

The CDR3 reads CASRTQGAIETGELFF. In DNA form, the CDR3 reads TGCGCCAGCAGGACACAGGGGGCGATAGAAACCGGGGAGCTGTTTTTT. The chain is built from TRBV5-1 and TRBJ2-2, with 9 nucleotides matching TRBD1. The CDR3 length is 16 residues. With V trimmed by 5 bases and J by 5 bases, 10 bases remained unmatched. The germline V gene has CDR1 SGHRS and CDR2 YFSETQ. Complete variable domain (other parts from reference TRBV5-1 and TRBJ2-2): KAGVTQTPRYLIKTRGQQVTLSCSPISGHRSVSWYQQTPGQGLQFLFEYFSETQRNKGNFPGRFSGRQFSNSRSEMNVSTLELGDSALYLCASRTQGAIETGELFFGEGSRLTVL.

The chain employs TRBV27 and TRBJ2-7; 7 positions match TRBD1. V trimming: 6 bases; J trimming: 2 bases; junction bases outside the gene matches: 4. CDR3 length: 13 residues. CDR1 and CDR2 from the germline V gene are MNHEY and SMNVEV (reference sequence). The CDR3 protein is CASRRTGTYEQYF. In DNA, the CDR3 is TGTGCCAGCAGGCGGACAGGAACCTACGAGCAGTACTTC.

V gene TRBV28 combines with J gene TRBJ2-3, with D tentatively TRBD1 (6 bases). Trimming pared 5 bases from V and 2 bases from J, leaving 17 bases between. The germline CDR1 and CDR2 sequences are MDHEN and SYDVKM. CDR3 length: 16 residues. The CDR3: CASSALGQSFTDTQYF. CDR3 DNA: TGTGCCAGCAGTGCCCTAGGACAGAGTTTCACAGATACGCAGTATTTT.

The CDR3 DNA follows: TGTGCCAGCAGCTTGGGGCAGGCCATGAACACTGAAGCTTTCTTT. Amino acids: CASSLGQAMNTEAFF. The chain has TRBV7-2 and TRBJ1-1; a possible D gene is TRBD1 (5 bases). The germline gives CDR1 SGHTA, CDR2 FQGNSA. V lost 3 bases, J lost 0 bases, and 11 bases lay in between. There are 15 residues in the CDR3.